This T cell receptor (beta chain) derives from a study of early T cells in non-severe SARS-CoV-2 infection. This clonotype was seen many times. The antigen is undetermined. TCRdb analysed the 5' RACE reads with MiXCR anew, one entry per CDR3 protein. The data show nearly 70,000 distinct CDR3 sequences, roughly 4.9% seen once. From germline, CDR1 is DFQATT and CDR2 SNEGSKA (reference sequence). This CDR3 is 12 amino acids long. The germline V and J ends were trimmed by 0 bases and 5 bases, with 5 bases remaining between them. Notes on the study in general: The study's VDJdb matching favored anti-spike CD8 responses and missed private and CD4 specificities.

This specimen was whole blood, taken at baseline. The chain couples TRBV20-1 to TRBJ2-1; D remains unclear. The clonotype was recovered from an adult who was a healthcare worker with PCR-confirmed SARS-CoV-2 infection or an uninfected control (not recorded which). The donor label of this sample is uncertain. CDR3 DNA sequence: TGCAGTGCTAGAGATGATCACAATGAGCAGTTCTTC. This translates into CSARDDHNEQFF.